This T cell receptor beta chain was documented in a study of OX40 agonist ivuxolimab in advanced cancers. Study-wide context: Ivuxolimab was an agonistic, fully human IgG2 monoclonal antibody directed against OX40 (CD134), a costimulatory receptor. Partial responses were achieved by three dose-escalation patients, of whom one had hepatocellular carcinoma and two had cutaneous melanoma. The paper describes the monotherapy dose-escalation part (N = 52 patients) of the phase I trial of ivuxolimab. Patients were allowed to have had prior anti-PD-1, anti-PD-L1 or anti-CTLA-4 therapy, and 40% to 45% of the dose-escalation patients had been treated with checkpoint inhibitors. Of the 50 to 55 dose-escalation patients, hepatocellular carcinoma was present in 19, melanoma in approximately 15, renal cell carcinoma in 9 and head and neck cancer in 9. In the dose-escalation cohort, more than 75% of patients were male, and the mean age was approximately 60 years, with a range of about 23 to 90. The purpose of peripheral TCRbeta sequencing was to test whether ivuxolimab changed TCR sequence diversity and led to clonal T-cell expansion. Intravenous ivuxolimab was administered to patients every 2 weeks at six dose levels: 0.01, 0.1, 0.3, 1.5, 3 and 10 mg/kg. What the authors observed across the whole study: After ivuxolimab, more expanded clones were found on average in CD8+ T cells than in CD4+ T cells. In partial responders in the 0.1-3.0 mg/kg groups, normalized peripheral clonal expansion was found to be among the lowest, especially among CD8+ T cells. At doses of 0.1 to 3.0 mg/kg, clonal expansion of both CD4+ and CD8+ T cells in blood was seen between baseline and week 6. Antigen specificity was not determined for the clonally expanded peripheral T cells. Low levels of normalized T-cell clonal expansion were also seen in some nonresponding patients.

For sequencing of the TCRbeta CDR3 region, genomic DNA was extracted from the sorted cells. TCRbeta CDR3 regions were sequenced using the immunoSEQ Assay. TCRdb's version of the immuneACCESS table is confined to in-frame rearrangements and falls short of the full clone set. An unresolved V gene accounts for under half of the shortfall where checked; the remainder is of unknown origin. The sample table records 100,000 to 120,000 clones; less than 95% of these occur just once. The ten largest clones add up to roughly 0.61% of the sample. As concerns this clone: The antigen this receptor binds is unknown. Base qualities are not provided; no much larger clone lies one nucleotide away.

Patients with a history of autoimmune disease or receiving systemic immunosuppression were excluded from the trial. Peripheral blood for TCR sequencing was collected from all dose cohorts at baseline, on cycle 4 day 1, and on cycle 7 day 1. Samples were obtained from an open-label, multicenter, first-in-human phase I dose-escalation trial of ivuxolimab. The trial enrolled adults with locally advanced or metastatic head and neck squamous cell, hepatocellular, melanoma or renal cell carcinoma. CD4+ and CD8+ T cells were sorted separately from peripheral blood before TCR sequencing. The specimen was CD4+ or CD8+ T cells sorted from blood, collected in a trial of the OX40 agonist ivuxolimab. This receptor was taken from an adult with an advanced solid tumor such as melanoma, head and neck, liver or kidney cancer.

The base sequence is TGTGCCATCAAGGGCGGCGCCTACGAGCAGTACTTC. It translates to CAIKGGAYEQYF. The rearrangement combines TRBV10-3 with TRBJ2-7; too little of a D gene remains to name it. Including the terminal cysteine and phenylalanine, the CDR3 comprises 12 residues. The read is trimmed to its CDR3 DNA, 36 bases read in frame from base 1. The junction carries 9 bases between V and J, which are trimmed by 7 bases and 2 bases respectively. For CDR1 and CDR2, the germline V gene lists ENHRY and SYGVKD.